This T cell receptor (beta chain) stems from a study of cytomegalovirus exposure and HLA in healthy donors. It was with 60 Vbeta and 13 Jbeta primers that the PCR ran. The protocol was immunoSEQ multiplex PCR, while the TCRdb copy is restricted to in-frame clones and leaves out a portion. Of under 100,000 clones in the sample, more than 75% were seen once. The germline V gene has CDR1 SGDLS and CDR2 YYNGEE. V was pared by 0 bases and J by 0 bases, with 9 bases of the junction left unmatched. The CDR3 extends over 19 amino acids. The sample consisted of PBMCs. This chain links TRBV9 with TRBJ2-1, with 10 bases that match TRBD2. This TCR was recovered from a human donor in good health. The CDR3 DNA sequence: TGTGCCAGCAGCGTAGAATCCGCTAGCGGGAGAAGCTCCTACAATGAGCAGTTCTTC. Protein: CASSVESASGRSSYNEQFF.